One and the same sample provided the 30 T cell receptor beta chains below, sequenced in a study of blood T cells in healthy people across ages. Sample-barcoded 5' priming and a J-beta primer mix drove a second PCR of about 7 to 11 cycles. TCRdb reprocessed the 5' RACE reads with MiXCR, giving one entry per CDR3 protein. The table shows fewer than 750,000 distinct CDR3 sequences, with 40% to 55% occurring only once. The specimen sequenced was blood. Source of these receptors: an elderly man in good health.

A word on this clonotype: This could be a read error, since a much larger clone is one nucleotide away. The gene calls are TRBV6-5 and TRBJ2-2; maybe TRBD1 (5 bases). This CDR3 is 15 amino acids long. V was clipped by 4 bases and J by 6 bases, with 15 bases between them. Germline assignment: CDR1 MNHEY and CDR2 SVGAGI. The chain's CDR3 is CASSCSRQGPGELFF. CDR3 bases: TGTGCCAGCAGTTGCTCCCGCCAGGGTCCCGGGGAGCTGTTTTTT.

The chain couples TRBV4-2 to TRBJ2-3, with D possibly TRBD2 on 7 matching bases. The ends were cut back, 0 bases at V and 6 bases at J, with 16 bases in the middle. In germline, CDR1 is LGHNA, CDR2 YNFKEQ. The CDR3 sequence is 16 residues long. For the CDR3, the DNA is TGTGCCAGCAGCCAAGATTGGTCGGCGGGGGCGGATACGCAGTATTTT. This encodes CASSQDWSAGADTQYF.

This clonotype was observed a few times. V is TRBV5-1 and J is TRBJ2-4; D gene unclear. The end of the DNA aligns better with TRBJ2-7, so the J call may be wrong. The CDR3 runs 13 residues. Germline V gives CDR1 SGHRS, CDR2 YFSETQ. The CDR3 is CASTPTHSYEQYF. Written as DNA, the CDR3 is TGCGCCAGCACCCCAACTCACTCCTACGAGCAGTACTTC.

This rearrangement joins TRBV23-1 to TRBJ2-3; 9 nucleotides match TRBD1. TRBV23-1 is flagged as an ORF with uncertain function. V was pared by 3 bases and J by 1 base, with 5 bases of the junction left unmatched. The CDR3 is 16 amino acids. Here the CDR3 reads CASSHSGTGRTDTQYF. CDR3 sequence (DNA): TGCGCCAGCAGTCACTCCGGGACAGGGCGCACAGATACGCAGTATTTT.

The CDR3 loop reads CASSPTGLAGPDTQYF. The CDR3 DNA reads TGTGCCAGCAGCCCCACGGGACTAGCGGGGCCAGATACGCAGTATTTT. This chain links TRBV7-3 with TRBJ2-3, with TRBD2 identical over 13 bases. The V gene's germline CDR1 is SGHTA and CDR2 FQGTGA. The CDR3 runs to 16 residues. Trimming took 5 bases from V and 4 from J; bases not matched to a gene: 6.

This clonotype was seen only a few times. The chain recombines TRBV2 with TRBJ2-3; 11 bases agree with TRBD2. The length of the CDR3 is 16 residues. V lost 4 bases and J lost 3; bases outside the gene matches: 6. Per the germline V gene, CDR1 is SNHLY and CDR2 is FYNNEI. DNA of the CDR3: TGTGCCAGCAGTGCACGACTAGCGGGATTAACAGATACGCAGTATTTT. Translated: CASSARLAGLTDTQYF. Based on the CDR3 plus reference TRBV2 and TRBJ2-3, the full variable domain is EPEVTQTPSHQVTQMGQEVILRCVPISNHLYFYWYRQILGQKVEFLVSFYNNEISEKSEIFDDQFSVERPDGSNFTLKIRSTKLEDSAMYFCASSARLAGLTDTQYFGPGTRLTVL.

The chain combines TRBV10-3 with TRBJ2-3, with 13 bases fitting TRBD2. Germline trimming cut 5 bases from V and 5 bases from J; bases unmatched to any gene: 7. The germline CDR1 and CDR2 sequences are ENHRY and SYGVKD. CDR3 length: 16 residues. In DNA form, the CDR3 reads TGTGCCATCAGTACTAGCGGGGGGGCCAGTGGAGATACGCAGTATTTT. Translated, it gives CAISTSGGASGDTQYF.

This rearrangement joins TRBV12-5 to TRBJ1-6; D is unresolved. There are 12 residues in the CDR3. CDR1 is LGHNT, CDR2 FRNRAP, per germline. Trimming took off 5 bases at V and 8 bases at J, with 7 bases between the two ends. CDR3 amino acids: CASGRLDSPLHF. DNA of the CDR3: TGTGCTAGTGGTCGGCTGGATTCACCCCTCCACTTT.

Concerning this clonotype: At one of its ends the junction is not consistent with the germline gene, which may arise from a read error. The chain combines TRBV28 with TRBJ2-1, with D tentatively TRBD2 (6 bases). CDR1 and CDR2 (germline): MDHEN, SYDVKM. The CDR3 sequence is 15 residues long. The CDR3 region is CTSSFTGVSYNEQFF. In DNA, the CDR3 is TGTACCAGCAGTTTTACGGGAGTCTCCTACAATGAGCAGTTCTTC.

A remark on this clonotype: Germline is not matched at one junction end, which may reflect a read error. The rearrangement uses TRBV6-5 and TRBJ2-1, with 10 positions matching TRBD2. The germline gives CDR1 MNHEY, CDR2 SVGAGI. The CDR3 contains 15 residues. The CDR3, as DNA: TGTGCCGGCAGTCCTAGGGGACTAGCGAACAATGAGCAGTACTTT. It codes for CAGSPRGLANNEQYF.

The V call is TRBV20-1, the J call TRBJ1-1; TRBD1 is a possible D gene (6 bases). Germline V CDR1 and CDR2: DFQATT, SNEGSKA (reference sequence). Trimming shortened V by 5 bases and J by 6 bases, and 16 bases separated the two germline ends. The CDR3 contains 13 residues. The DNA of the CDR3 is TGCAGTGCTCATACAGGGAATACAGCTGAAGCTTTCTTT. This translates into CSAHTGNTAEAFF.

Notes on this clonotype: Compared with germline, one end of the junction differs, possibly owing to a read error. V is TRBV20-1 and J is TRBJ2-3, with 7 bases aligning to TRBD2. The CDR3 totals 12 residues. Germline loops: CDR1 DFQATT, CDR2 SNEGSKA (reference sequence). This chain's CDR3 is CSAKTSTNTQYF. CDR3 bases: TGCAGTGCGAAGACTAGCACAAATACGCAGTATTTT.

Only one count was recorded for this clonotype. This sequence joins TRBV7-9 and TRBJ1-4; D gene unclear. Germline CDR1 is SEHNR and CDR2 is FQNEAQ (reference sequence). The CDR3 is 15 residues long. The V end was cut by 10 bases, the J end by 5 bases, with 20 bases between. The CDR3 spells CATEIRGPGNEKLFF. Here the CDR3 DNA reads TGTGCCACAGAGATAAGAGGGCCGGGCAATGAAAAACTGTTTTTT.

The chain couples TRBV9 to TRBJ2-4; D is uncertain. Per the germline V gene, CDR1 is SGDLS and CDR2 is YYNGEE. The V gene lost 3 bases and the J gene lost 4 bases, with 8 bases spanning the gap. The CDR3 runs 13 residues. CDR3 sequence: CASSGPGKNIQYF. Written as DNA, the CDR3 is TGTGCCAGCAGCGGTCCAGGAAAAAACATTCAGTACTTC.

This chain uses TRBV11-2 with TRBJ2-5; D unclear. The CDR3 totals 15 residues. CDR1 SGHAT and CDR2 FQNNGV come from the germline V gene. V was pared by 0 bases and J by 0 bases, with 8 bases between. CDR3 DNA sequence: TGTGCCAGCAGCTTAGATTCGGGCCACCAAGAGACCCAGTACTTC. Protein product: CASSLDSGHQETQYF.

This sequence joins TRBV20-1 and TRBJ1-2; 9 nucleotides line up with TRBD1. Unmatched junction bases numbered 4, after V lost 8 bases and J lost 3 bases. CDR1 is DFQATT, CDR2 SNEGSKA, per germline (reference sequence). The CDR3 runs to 12 residues. CDR3 in DNA: TGCAGTTTCTGGACAGGGGACTATGGCTACACCTTC. Protein sequence: CSFWTGDYGYTF.

J is TRBJ2-3 and V is TRBV7-6; tentative D call: TRBD2 (6 bases). Germline CDR1 SGHVS, CDR2 FNYEAQ. The CDR3 extends over 14 amino acids. Between the trimmed V and J ends, which lost 5 bases and 3 bases, there was a span of 12 bases. The CDR3 protein is CASSESLATDTQYF. The CDR3 bases are TGTGCCAGCAGCGAAAGCCTAGCGACAGATACGCAGTATTTT.

The genes are TRBV7-2 and TRBJ1-4; D call uncertain. Germline CDR1 and CDR2: SGHTA and FQGNSA. This CDR3 contains 16 residues. Trimming took 3 bases from V and 4 from J, leaving 15 bases between them. DNA of the CDR3: TGTGCCAGCAGCTTCGGCAGGAGCACTAATAATGAAAAACTGTTTTTT. This translates into CASSFGRSTNNEKLFF.

The V call is TRBV5-1, the J call TRBJ2-1, with 12 bases matching TRBD2. This CDR3 has 15 amino acids. V shed 4 bases and J 9 bases; nucleotides not matched to a gene: 8. CDR1 is SGHRS and CDR2 is YFSETQ in the germline V gene. CDR3 in DNA: TGCGCCAGCAGCGGCTCTAGCGGGGGGGCCGGTGAGCAGTTCTTC. Protein: CASSGSSGGAGEQFF.

The chain combines TRBV12-3 or TRBV12-4 with TRBJ2-7; 7 bases match TRBD1. This CDR3 spans 13 amino acids. V trimming: 5 bases; J trimming: 7 bases; junction bases outside the gene matches: 8. The CDR3 coding sequence is TGTGCCAGCAGTCTATGGGACAGAGGGGAGCAGTACTTC. Protein product: CASSLWDRGEQYF.

The chain uses TRBV9 and TRBJ1-2; D is undetermined. CDR3 length: 14 amino acids. Per the germline V gene, CDR1 is SGDLS and CDR2 is YYNGEE. Between the trimmed V and J ends, which lost 0 bases and 4 bases, there was a span of 10 bases. The CDR3 reads CASSVGQAAYGYTF. As DNA, the CDR3 is TGTGCCAGCAGCGTAGGGCAGGCGGCCTATGGCTACACCTTC.

This clonotype has a count of ten or more. The chain uses TRBV10-3 and TRBJ2-5; 11 bases agree with TRBD2. The CDR3 is made up of 16 amino acids. Germline V gene data show CDR1 as ENHRY and CDR2 as SYGVKD. The V and J ends lost 2 bases and 5 bases, in that order; junction bases with no gene match: 7. CDR3 sequence: CAISEELAGVRETQYF. As DNA, the CDR3 is TGTGCCATCAGTGAGGAACTAGCGGGAGTACGGGAGACCCAGTACTTC.

This chain uses TRBV7-2 with TRBJ2-3, with a tentative D call TRBD2 (6 bases). V lost 0 bases to trimming and J lost 1 base, with 11 bases between them. Germline V gives CDR1 SGHTA, CDR2 FQGNSA. The CDR3 is made up of 16 amino acids. CDR3 DNA sequence: TGTGCCAGCAGCTTAGCCGGGGGTGAAGGCACAGATACGCAGTATTTT. This sequence encodes CASSLAGGEGTDTQYF.

This clonotype was seen more than once but under ten times. The V call is TRBV7-2, the J call TRBJ2-5; 11 bases are shared with TRBD2. The J call may be incorrect, as the DNA end agrees better with TRBJ2-7. Germline V CDR1 and CDR2: SGHTA, FQGNSA. This CDR3 is built from 16 residues. CDR3: CASSPGRSTSGVEQYF. The CDR3 bases are TGTGCCAGCAGCCCAGGTCGTTCGACTAGCGGGGTCGAGCAGTACTTC.

This chain links TRBV2 with TRBJ1-2; no clear D gene. CDR3 length: 14 amino acids. Germline V CDR1 and CDR2: SNHLY, FYNNEI. The V and J ends lost 4 bases and 2 bases respectively, with 11 bases between them. The CDR3: CASSVGQTNYGYTF. The DNA of the CDR3 is TGTGCCAGCAGTGTAGGCCAGACAAACTATGGCTACACCTTC.

V is TRBV7-2 and J is TRBJ2-7; TRBD1 agrees at 7 bases. The CDR3 is 13 residues long. Losses at the gene ends were 5 bases for V and 3 bases for J; bases not matched to a gene: 4. From germline, CDR1 is SGHTA and CDR2 FQGNSA. Here the CDR3 reads CASSPGQNYEQYF. As DNA, the CDR3 is TGTGCCAGCAGCCCGGGACAGAACTACGAGCAGTACTTC.

This clonotype has more than one count but fewer than ten. The chain employs TRBV7-2 and TRBJ2-5; D is uncertain. Germline-derived CDR1 and CDR2 are SGHTA and FQGNSA. This CDR3 spans 12 amino acids. V was pared by 3 bases and J by 2 bases, with 4 bases between. CDR3 in DNA: TGTGCCAGCAGCTTTTGGCAAGAGACCCAGTACTTC. Translating it yields CASSFWQETQYF.

This clonotype occurred a few times. The rearrangement links TRBV9 to TRBJ2-3; D may be TRBD2 (5 bases). CDR3 length equals 13 residues. Germline V CDR1 and CDR2: SGDLS, YYNGEE. Deletions cut 1 base from V and 6 bases from J, with 9 bases between. The chain's CDR3 is CASSVLAPDTQYF. As DNA, the CDR3 is TGTGCCAGCAGCGTACTAGCACCGGATACGCAGTATTTT.

This clonotype was seen a few times. A much larger clone lies one base from this, so it may be a read error. The V call is TRBV18, the J call TRBJ1-1, with D unresolved. From germline, CDR1 is KGHSH and CDR2 LQKENI. V dropped 8 bases and J dropped 3 bases, with 13 bases sitting between them. This CDR3 contains 13 residues. The CDR3 loop reads CASALGRDTEAFF. The CDR3 nucleotides read TGTGCCAGCGCCCTCGGCCGGGACACTGAAGCTTTCTTT.

V is TRBV30 and J is TRBJ2-1; TRBD2 aligns across 12 bases. This CDR3 contains 15 residues. V was clipped by 3 bases and J by 7 bases; unmatched bases: 7. Per the germline V gene, CDR1 is GTSNPN and CDR2 is SVGIG (reference sequence). CDR3 sequence: CAWSPTSGSKNEQFF. The CDR3 DNA follows: TGTGCCTGGAGCCCGACTAGCGGGAGCAAGAATGAGCAGTTCTTC.